This is a list of T cell receptor beta chains from one sample in a study of blood T cell repertoires in COVID-19. TCRdb's copy holds only in-frame clones and misses some; the assay was immunoSEQ multiplex PCR. The table lists 270,000 or so clones, 85% to 90% of them singletons. Sequencing was done on a sample of peripheral blood. The source is a human donor in a cohort sampled during active COVID-19. Each CDR3 is given with its conserved first and last residue. The order of the fields is clone size, D gene, V gene, J gene, CDR3 protein, CDR3 DNA. A D gene is named only where the DNA matches it firmly. Part of the rows lack a size; the others show once, few, many or a class for expanded clones.

-	-	TRBV7-3	TRBJ1-1	CASSLSSGDTEAFF	TGTGCCAGCAGCCTCTCATCGGGGGACACTGAAGCTTTCTTT
-	TRBD1	TRBV28	TRBJ1-2	CASSPGGQEHRTF	TGTGCCAGCAGCCCAGGGGGACAGGAGCATAGGACCTTC
-	-	TRBV2	TRBJ1-1	CASSERVTEAFF	TGTGCCAGCAGTGAGCGGGTTACTGAAGCTTTCTTT
-	TRBD1	TRBV9	TRBJ2-7	CASSDRQGYEQYF	TGTGCCAGCAGCGACCGACAGGGCTACGAGCAGTACTTC
-	TRBD2	TRBV24-1	TRBJ2-2	CATRSSGSLAGELFF	TGTGCCACCAGGTCCAGCGGGAGCTTGGCCGGGGAGCTGTTTTTT
once	-	TRBV7-6	TRBJ2-3	CASSEEITQYF	TGTGCCAGCAGCGAGGAGATTACGCAGTATTTT
-	-	TRBV30	TRBJ1-6	CAWSAYPGGNSPLHF	TGTGCCTGGAGTGCTTACCCGGGAGGGAATTCACCCCTCCACTTT
-	TRBD1	TRBV11-2	TRBJ2-7	CASSQWTGLGEQYF	TGTGCCAGCAGCCAATGGACAGGGTTAGGCGAGCAGTACTTC
once	TRBD1	TRBV19	TRBJ1-5	CASKDRVSNQPQHF	TGTGCCAGTAAGGACAGGGTGAGCAATCAGCCCCAGCATTTT
-	-	TRBV10-3	TRBJ2-2	CAISYLPPTGDTGELFF	TGTGCCATCAGTTACCTGCCTCCCACAGGAGACACCGGGGAGCTGTTTTTT
-	TRBD1	TRBV3-1/TRBV3-2	TRBJ1-4	CASSQVQGVAVFF	TGTGCCAGCAGCCAAGTTCAGGGGGTCGCGGTGTTTTTT
-	-	TRBV6-6	TRBJ2-1	CASSTRTGDNEQFF	TGTGCCAGCAGTACACGGACTGGAGACAATGAGCAGTTCTTC
-	TRBD2	TRBV5-1	TRBJ2-3	CASGTSGNGDTQYF	TGCGCCAGCGGGACTAGCGGGAACGGGGATACGCAGTATTTT
-	TRBD2	TRBV7-9	TRBJ2-3	CASSLSLAGTDTQYF	TGTGCCAGCAGCTTATCGCTAGCGGGCACAGATACGCAGTATTTT
-	-	TRBV2	TRBJ1-2	CASSPSEGYTF	TGTGCCAGCAGTCCTTCGGAGGGCTACACCTTC
-	TRBD2	TRBV3-1/TRBV3-2	TRBJ2-1	CASSPGLAVAYNEQFF	TGTGCCAGCAGCCCGGGACTAGCGGTAGCCTACAATGAGCAGTTCTTC
-	-	TRBV18	TRBJ2-7	CASSFREKSEQYF	TGTGCCAGCTCATTCCGGGAGAAGTCCGAGCAGTACTTC
-	-	TRBV19	TRBJ2-1	CASSAGLPYNEQFF	TGTGCCAGTAGTGCGGGACTCCCCTACAATGAGCAGTTCTTC
-	TRBD2	TRBV20-1	TRBJ2-1	CSGREYNEQFF	TGCAGTGGGCGGGAGTACAATGAGCAGTTCTTC
once	TRBD1	TRBV14	TRBJ1-2	CASSQVGEGAYGYTF	TGTGCCAGCAGCCAAGTCGGCGAGGGGGCATATGGCTACACCTTC
-	-	TRBV27	TRBJ1-2	CARRVRDSNYGYTF	TGTGCCAGAAGAGTGCGCGACAGCAACTATGGCTACACCTTC
-	-	TRBV3-1/TRBV3-2	TRBJ2-2	CASSQNRNTGELFF	TGTGCCAGCAGCCAAAATCGGAACACCGGGGAGCTGTTTTTT
-	-	TRBV24-1	TRBJ2-3	CATSDPSDTQYF	TGTGCCACCAGTGATCCGTCCGATACGCAGTATTTT
-	-	TRBV30	TRBJ2-5	CAWSRAGLGETQYF	TGTGCCTGGAGTCGCGCGGGCCTAGGAGAGACCCAGTACTTC
-	-	TRBV7-9	TRBJ1-2	CASSLGQYLPNYGYTF	TGTGCCAGCAGCTTAGGACAGTATTTACCCAACTATGGCTACACCTTC
-	-	TRBV5-1	TRBJ2-2	CASSLLNTGELFF	TGCGCCAGCAGCTTGCTGAACACCGGGGAGCTGTTTTTT
-	-	TRBV30	TRBJ1-5	CAWSNRANQPQHF	TGTGCCTGGAGTAACAGGGCTAATCAGCCCCAGCATTTT
-	TRBD2	TRBV2	TRBJ2-1	CASRFSGSNEQFF	TGTGCCAGCAGGTTTAGCGGGAGTAATGAGCAGTTCTTC
-	TRBD2	TRBV7-2	TRBJ2-1	CASSLEGTSGYNEQFF	TGTGCCAGCAGCTTAGAAGGGACTAGCGGTTACAATGAGCAGTTCTTC
-	-	TRBV7-2	TRBJ1-4	CASSEQGDREKLFF	TGTGCCAGCAGCGAACAGGGAGATCGGGAAAAACTGTTTTTT
-	TRBD1	TRBV2	TRBJ2-1	CASSTGVNEQFF	TGTGCCAGCAGTACAGGGGTTAATGAGCAGTTCTTC
-	-	TRBV4-3	TRBJ2-1	CASSRSGLARSYNEQFF	TGCGCCAGCAGCCGATCGGGCCTAGCGCGCTCCTACAATGAGCAGTTCTTC
-	TRBD1	TRBV18	TRBJ2-5	CASSDAPGQTRQTQYF	TGTGCCAGCTCCGATGCCCCGGGACAGACTCGGCAGACCCAGTACTTC
-	-	TRBV6-5	TRBJ2-7	CASSYAGLGAEQYF	TGTGCCAGCAGTTACGCGGGGCTCGGGGCTGAGCAGTACTTC
-	-	TRBV11-2	TRBJ1-2	CASSSGPGGYTF	TGTGCCAGCAGCTCTGGACCGGGGGGCTACACCTTC
-	-	TRBV6-5	TRBJ2-7	CASSYSPGYSYEQYF	TGTGCCAGCAGTTACTCGCCGGGATACTCCTACGAGCAGTACTTC
-	TRBD2	TRBV9	TRBJ2-6	CASSVGAGGPGGANVLTF	TGTGCCAGCAGCGTAGGAGCGGGAGGGCCCGGTGGGGCCAACGTCCTGACTTTC
-	TRBD2	TRBV15	TRBJ2-1	CATSRDRTSGRGWFF	TGTGCCACCAGCAGAGATCGTACTAGCGGGAGGGGATGGTTCTTC
-	-	TRBV28	TRBJ1-5	CASSARAGVSNQPQHF	TGTGCCAGCAGTGCCCGGGCAGGGGTAAGCAATCAGCCCCAGCATTTT
-	TRBD1	TRBV19	TRBJ2-1	CASSRAGGEQFF	TGTGCCAGTAGTAGAGCAGGGGGTGAGCAGTTCTTC
-	-	TRBV7-6	TRBJ2-3	CASSLLVAESSTDTQYF	TGTGCCAGCAGCTTACTCGTGGCGGAATCTAGCACAGATACGCAGTATTTT
-	-	TRBV5-6	TRBJ2-2	CASSLLGVDTGELFF	TGTGCCAGCAGCTTGTTAGGGGTGGACACCGGGGAGCTGTTTTTT
-	TRBD1	TRBV18	TRBJ1-2	CASSPGGGGGYTF	TGTGCCAGCTCACCAGGAGGGGGCGGAGGCTACACCTTC
-	TRBD2	TRBV19	TRBJ2-2	CASSIERGAGAGELFF	TGTGCCAGTAGTATAGAGAGGGGCGCGGGAGCCGGGGAGCTGTTTTTT
-	TRBD1	TRBV19	TRBJ2-7	CASSITGTGGNEQYF	TGTGCCAGTAGTATAACCGGGACAGGGGGCAACGAGCAGTACTTC
-	TRBD2	TRBV25-1	TRBJ2-2	CASSEGLAGGRTGELFF	TGTGCCAGCAGTGAAGGACTAGCGGGAGGGCGCACCGGGGAGCTGTTTTTT
-	-	TRBV30	TRBJ1-2	CAWSVLPGRALNLYGYTF	TGTGCCTGGAGTGTACTCCCAGGCAGGGCCCTAAATTTATATGGCTACACCTTC
-	-	TRBV7-9	TRBJ1-1	CASSPETVSTEAFF	TGTGCCAGCAGTCCGGAGACGGTGTCAACGGAAGCTTTCTTT